This T cell receptor (beta chain) was obtained from a study of blood T cells in healthy people across ages. Study-level points and caveats: Unsorted PBMCs ruled out conclusive naive versus antigen-experienced comparison.

As for this clonotype: Its target is unknown.

CDR3 size: 19 residues. The V gene lost 4 bases and the J gene lost 3 bases, with 25 bases spanning the gap. The germline V gene encodes CDR1 MGHDK and CDR2 SYGVNS. For the second PCR, which ran for roughly 7 to 11 cycles, a sample-barcoded 5' primer and a J-beta primer mix were used. TCRdb independently ran MiXCR on the 5' RACE reads; one entry per CDR3 protein. The sample comprises 1.4 million or so distinct CDR3 sequences, approximately 42% of which are singletons, and less than 5% rests with the top ten. The chain employs TRBV25-1 and TRBJ2-1; D may be TRBD2 (5 bases). The clonotype comes from a young woman in good health. Specimen: blood. The CDR3 loop is CASSVPSDGVGVVYNEQFF. For the CDR3, the DNA is TGTGCCAGCAGTGTCCCCAGCGACGGAGTGGGAGTGGTCTACAATGAGCAGTTCTTC. Drawing the rest from reference TRBV25-1 and TRBJ2-1, the complete variable domain is EADIYQTPRYLVIGTGKKITLECSQTMGHDKMYWYQQDPGMELHLIHYSYGVNSTEKGDLSSESTVSRIRTEHFPLTLESARPSHTSQYLCASSVPSDGVGVVYNEQFFGPGTRLTVL.